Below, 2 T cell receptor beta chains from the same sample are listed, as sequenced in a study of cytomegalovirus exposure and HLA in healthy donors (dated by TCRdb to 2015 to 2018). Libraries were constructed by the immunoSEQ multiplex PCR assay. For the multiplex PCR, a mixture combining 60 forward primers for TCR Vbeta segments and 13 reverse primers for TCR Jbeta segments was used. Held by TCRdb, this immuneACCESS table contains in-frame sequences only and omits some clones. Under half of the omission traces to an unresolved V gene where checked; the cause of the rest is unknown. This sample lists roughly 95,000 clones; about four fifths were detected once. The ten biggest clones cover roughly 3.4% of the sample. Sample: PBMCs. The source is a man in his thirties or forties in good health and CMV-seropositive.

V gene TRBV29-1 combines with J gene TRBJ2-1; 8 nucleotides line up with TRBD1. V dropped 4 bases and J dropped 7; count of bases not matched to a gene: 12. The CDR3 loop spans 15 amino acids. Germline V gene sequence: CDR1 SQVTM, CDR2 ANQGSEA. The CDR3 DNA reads TGCAGCGTTGGTGGGGGCAGGGGGCGCGAAAATGAGCAGTTCTTC. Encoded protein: CSVGGGRGRENEQFF.

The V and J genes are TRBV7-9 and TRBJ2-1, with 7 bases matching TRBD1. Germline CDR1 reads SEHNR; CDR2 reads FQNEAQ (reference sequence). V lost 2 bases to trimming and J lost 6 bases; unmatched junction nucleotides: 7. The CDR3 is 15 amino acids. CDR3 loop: CASSLTQGYGNEQFF. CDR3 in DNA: TGTGCCAGCAGCTTAACACAGGGGTATGGCAATGAGCAGTTCTTC. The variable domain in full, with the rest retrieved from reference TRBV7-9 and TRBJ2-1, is DTGVSQNPRHKITKRGQNVTFRCDPISEHNRLYWYRQTLGQGPEFLTYFQNEAQLEKSRLLSDRFSAERPKGSFSTLEIQRTEQGDSAMYLCASSLTQGYGNEQFFGPGTRLTVL.